These T cell receptor beta chains were read from a single sample in a study of blood T cells in healthy people across ages. TCRdb used MiXCR to reprocess the 5' RACE reads, holding one entry per CDR3 protein. The sample contains approximately 800,000 distinct CDR3 sequences, 60% to 80% of which appear only once. Sequenced input: blood. The receptors shown here come from a man aged 30-40 years in good health. CDR3s include the opening cysteine and the closing phenylalanine or tryptophan. The D gene is left open where the match is weak. Clone size is stated in some rows and not others, as once, few, many or a class when expanded.

d_call clone_size j_call v_call cdr3_nt cdr3_aa
- - TRBJ2-7 TRBV7-2 TGTGCCAGCCGAATACCTGAGGACAACTCCTACGAGCAGTACTTC CASRIPEDNSYEQYF
TRBD1 few TRBJ2-5 TRBV15 TGTGCCACCAGGTACCAGGGGGAAGAGACCCAGTACTTC CATRYQGEETQYF
- - TRBJ1-1 TRBV7-2 TGTGCCAGCAGCTTAGTCTGGGGTGGAGCTACTGAAGCTTTCTTT CASSLVWGGATEAFF
- - TRBJ2-5 TRBV5-1 TGCGCCAGCAGCCCGGACAGCCCGTACCAAGAGACCCAGTACTTC CASSPDSPYQETQYF
- - TRBJ2-1 TRBV10-3 TGTGCCATCAGTGAGTCGCCTCCCTACAATGAGCAGTTCTTC CAISESPPYNEQFF
- few TRBJ1-5 TRBV15 TGTGCCACCAGCAGAGATCCGGCAGGAGGTCGCAATCAGCCCCAGCATTTT CATSRDPAGGRNQPQHF
- - TRBJ2-5 TRBV18 TGTGCCAGCTCACCACCGAACCAGGGTAACCAAGAGACCCAGTACTTC CASSPPNQGNQETQYF
- - TRBJ1-1 TRBV30 TGTGCCTGGAGTGCCACGACACGGTTGAACACTGAAGCTTTCTTT CAWSATTRLNTEAFF
TRBD1 - TRBJ2-7 TRBV12-3/TRBV12-4 TGTGCCAGCAGTCAAGACAGGGAAATCTACGAGCAGTACTTC CASSQDREIYEQYF
- - TRBJ2-7 TRBV6-5 TGTGCCAGCAGGACTACAGGGATCGTGCACGAGCAGTACTTC CASRTTGIVHEQYF
- - TRBJ2-5 TRBV14 TGTGCCAGCAGACAAGGGCCGGCGGAGCAGTACTTC CASRQGPAEQYF
- - TRBJ2-1 TRBV6-2/TRBV6-3 TGTGCCAGCAGCTTAAATCCGATTAGGAATGAGCAGTTCTTC CASSLNPIRNEQFF
TRBD1 - TRBJ1-2 TRBV29-1 TGCAGCGCCATGGCACAGGGGGACTATGGCTACACCTTC CSAMAQGDYGYTF
- once TRBJ2-7 TRBV18 TGTGCCAGCTCACACTCTACAGATTCCTACGAGCAGTACTTC CASSHSTDSYEQYF
- - TRBJ1-4 TRBV5-1 TGCGCCAGCAGCTTGGCCAGGGGCGGAGTTGAAAAACTGTTTTTT CASSLARGGVEKLFF
- - TRBJ1-4 TRBV4-1 TGCGCCAGCAGCCAAGATAAGAGGAAACTGTTTTTT CASSQDKRKLFF
- - TRBJ2-3 TRBV29-1 TGCAGCGTTGCGGTCGGGGGAGACACAGATACGCAGTATTTT CSVAVGGDTDTQYF
TRBD1 - TRBJ2-3 TRBV20-1 TGCAGTGCTCCCGGGACAGCCCTCCCCACAGATACGCAGTATTTT CSAPGTALPTDTQYF
TRBD1 few TRBJ2-1 TRBV5-1 TGCGCCAGCAGCTTGGAGGGACAGGGGGCGTCACATGAGCAGTTCTTC CASSLEGQGASHEQFF
- once TRBJ2-7 TRBV24-1 TGTGCCACCAGTGATTCCGGGACAACCTCCTACGAGCAGTACTTC CATSDSGTTSYEQYF
- - TRBJ2-2 TRBV4-3 TGCGCCAGCAGCCCGGACACAGAAGAAGCCGCCGGGGAGCTGTTTTTT CASSPDTEEAAGELFF
- - TRBJ2-5 TRBV4-3 TGCGCCAGCAGCCACCCAGGGCCTGGGGAGACCCAGTACTTC CASSHPGPGETQYF
TRBD2 few TRBJ2-4 TRBV7-2 TGTGCCAGCAGCGTCTCTAGCGGGGGCAACATTCAGTACTTC CASSVSSGGNIQYF
- - TRBJ2-5 TRBV10-3 TGTGCCATCAGTGACGGCCTGGAAGAGACCCAGTACTTC CAISDGLEETQYF